The 9 T cell receptor beta chains below come from one sample, sequenced in a study of T cell changes during pregnancy in multiple sclerosis. Measured with immunoSEQ multiplex PCR; TCRdb has only the in-frame clones, and not every one. In the table there are 61,000 or so clones, 93% of which are singletons. The starting material was CD4+ T cells from peripheral blood mononuclear cells, obtained before pregnancy. All receptors derive from a female donor with multiple sclerosis, enrolled in a pregnancy study.

This chain joins TRBV7-9 and TRBJ1-4, with D possibly being TRBD1 (6 bases). V lost 0 bases to trimming and J lost 7 bases, with 12 bases between them. CDR1 and CDR2 from the germline V gene are SEHNR and FQNEAQ (reference sequence). The length of the CDR3 is 15 residues. The CDR3 nucleotides read TGTGCCAGCAGCTTAGCGGGGGCTCGAGGTGAAAAACTGTTTTTT. Translated: CASSLAGARGEKLFF.

This clone was picked up one time. This sequence joins TRBV18 and TRBJ2-5; D not certain. This CDR3 has 15 residues. Germline CDR1 reads KGHSH; CDR2 reads LQKENI. Trimming left V 3 bases short and J 4 bases short, with 15 bases between. For the CDR3, the DNA is TGTGCCAGCTCACCCGCCGAGGCCCATACAGAGACCCAGTACTTC. Translated: CASSPAEAHTETQYF. Variable domain in full (rest from reference TRBV18 and TRBJ2-5): NAGVMQNPRHLVRRRGQEARLRCSPMKGHSHVYWYRQLPEEGLKFMVYLQKENIIDESGMPKERFSAEFPKEGPSILRIQQVVRGDSAAYFCASSPAEAHTETQYFGPGTRLLVL.

The J gene is TRBJ2-6, the V gene TRBV25-1; TRBD1 might be the D (6 bases). Between the trimmed V and J ends, which lost 3 bases and 2 bases, there was a span of 17 bases. CDR1 and CDR2 from the germline V gene are MGHDK and SYGVNS. This CDR3 is built from 18 residues. DNA for the CDR3: TGTGCCAGCAGTGACCTACAGGGTCTTGGAACTGGGGCCAACGTCCTGACTTTC. Its translation: CASSDLQGLGTGANVLTF.

This rearrangement joins TRBV18 to TRBJ2-1, with 11 bases matching TRBD2. CDR3 length: 18 residues. Trimming at V came to 1 base and at J to 0 bases, leaving 5 bases not matched to a gene. Germline V gene data show CDR1 as KGHSH and CDR2 as LQKENI. CDR3 DNA: TGTGCCAGCTCACCACTATCTAGCGGGAGGAGCTCCTACAATGAGCAGTTCTTC. Amino acids: CASSPLSSGRSSYNEQFF.

The chain uses TRBV4-2 and TRBJ1-1, with 7 positions matching TRBD1. The CDR3 loop spans 14 amino acids. With 0 bases clipped from V and 4 bases from J, the junction kept 2 bases outside the gene matches. Germline assignment: CDR1 LGHNA and CDR2 YNFKEQ. In DNA form, the CDR3 reads TGTGCCAGCAGCCAAGAATCAGGGGGCACTGAAGCTTTCTTT. Translating gives CASSQESGGTEAFF.

The gene calls are TRBV10-3 and TRBJ2-5; D is perhaps TRBD2 (7 bases). The germline CDR1 and CDR2 sequences are ENHRY and SYGVKD. Deletions cut 3 bases from V and 4 bases from J, with 12 bases between. The CDR3 runs 14 residues. The CDR3 DNA is TGTGCCATCAGTGAAGGAGGGGGGGGAGAGACCCAGTACTTC. Its protein is CAISEGGGGETQYF.

The rearrangement uses TRBV4-2 and TRBJ1-2, with TRBD1 identical over 9 bases. With V trimmed by 0 bases and J by 2 bases, 4 bases remained unmatched. The germline gives CDR1 LGHNA, CDR2 YNFKEQ. This CDR3 contains 16 residues. Here the CDR3 DNA reads TGTGCCAGCAGCCAAGATGGGACAGGGAGGAACTATGGCTACACCTTC. Translation gives CASSQDGTGRNYGYTF.

This chain joins TRBV20-1 and TRBJ2-7; D is unclear. Germline-derived CDR1 and CDR2 are DFQATT and SNEGSKA (reference sequence). There are 11 residues in the CDR3. The ends were cut back, 6 bases at V and 2 bases at J, with 8 bases in the middle. CDR3 residues: CSAPQTYEQYF. The CDR3 DNA follows: TGCAGTGCCCCGCAGACCTACGAGCAGTACTTC.

The V and J genes are TRBV19 and TRBJ1-2; D may be TRBD1 (5 bases). The CDR3 is 15 amino acids. Germline V gene sequence: CDR1 LNHDA, CDR2 SQIVND (reference sequence). V dropped 10 bases and J dropped 4 bases, with 22 bases sitting between them. The CDR3 DNA sequence: TGTGCCACAGGAGAGGCCGGCCGGGGGTTCTATGGCTACACCTTC. This translates into CATGEAGRGFYGYTF.